The T cell receptor (beta chain) under discussion was sequenced for a study of Ad26.COV2.S vaccination and SARS-CoV-2 variants. Looking at the study overall: The trial was COV1001 and the donor's arm was Ad26.COV2.S. Ad26.COV2.S was injected intramuscularly once or twice, 56 days apart.

Study-wide results and caveats: Participants given vaccine showed non-spike TCR breadth similar to that of placebo recipients.

Points on this clone: The antigen is undetermined.

The assay was immunoSEQ multiplex PCR, and TCRdb's table has in-frame clones only and misses some. Among over 400,000 clones listed, roughly 90% were seen once. Per the germline V gene, CDR1 is MNHEY and CDR2 is SMNVEV (reference sequence). The CDR3 is made up of 14 amino acids. J lost 7 bases, V lost 5 bases, and 7 bases had no gene match. The treatment here: some 19 received Ad26.COV2.S at low or high dose, single or two shots; about 5 received placebo; per-sample allocation not given. Collection of the samples took place on day 63 after the first injection of vaccine or placebo. Boston provided a donor who was an adult aged 18-55 years.

The chain links TRBV27 to TRBJ1-2; TRBD1 aligns across 10 bases. The sample in question was peripheral blood, obtained in a trial of Ad26.COV2.S vaccine versus placebo. This sequence was found in a person between 18 and 65 years old who received the Ad26.COV2.S COVID-19 vaccine or a placebo. CDR3 sequence: CASSPRQGAGGYTF. The CDR3 DNA is TGTGCCAGCAGTCCCCGACAGGGGGCCGGTGGCTACACCTTC.